This T cell receptor beta chain stems from a study of T-cell memory formation after mild COVID-19. The authors produced TCR alpha and TCR beta cDNA libraries with sample barcodes and UMIs by 5'RACE using constant-segment primers. In TCRdb, the 5' RACE reads were re-called with MiXCR into one record per CDR3 protein. The profile shows some 250,000 distinct CDR3 sequences, roughly 18% of them singletons. V shed 3 bases and J shed 1 base, with 6 bases lying between them. CDR3 length equals 13 residues. Germline-derived CDR1 and CDR2 are LNHDA and SQIVND (reference sequence). General study findings and limits: The study found contracting CD4+ clones mainly in CM and EM and contracting CD8+ clones in EMRA.

A word on this clonotype: The antigen is not known.

Material for sequencing was PBMCs or a T cell subset sorted from them (not recorded which). This chain joins TRBV19 and TRBJ2-5; possibly TRBD2 for D (5 bases). This sequence originates from a man aged 18 to 35 who had mild COVID-19 (a few samples of this study predate the infection). Cell type and time point are not known. CDR3 nucleotide sequence: TGTGCCAGTAGTATTGGAGGCCAAGAGACCCAGTACTTC. It is translated as CASSIGGQETQYF.